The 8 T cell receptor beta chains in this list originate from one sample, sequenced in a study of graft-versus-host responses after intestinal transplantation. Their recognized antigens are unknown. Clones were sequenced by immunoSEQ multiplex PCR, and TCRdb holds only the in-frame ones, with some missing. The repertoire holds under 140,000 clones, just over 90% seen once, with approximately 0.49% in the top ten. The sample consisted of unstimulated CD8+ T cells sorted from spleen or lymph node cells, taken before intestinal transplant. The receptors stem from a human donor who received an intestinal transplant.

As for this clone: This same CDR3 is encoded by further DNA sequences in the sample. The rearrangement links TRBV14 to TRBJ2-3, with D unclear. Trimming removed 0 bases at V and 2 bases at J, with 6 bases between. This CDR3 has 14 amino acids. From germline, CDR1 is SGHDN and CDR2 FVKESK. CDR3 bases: TGTGCCAGCAGCCAAGATGCTATCACAGATACGCAGTATTTT. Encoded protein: CASSQDAITDTQYF.

The CDR3 is CASWDATDTQYF. CDR3 nucleotide sequence: TGTGCCAGTTGGGACGCCACAGATACGCAGTATTTT. This rearrangement joins TRBV28 to TRBJ2-3, with D perhaps being TRBD1 or TRBD2 (5 bases each). Trimming stripped 9 bases from V and 2 bases from J, with 9 bases between. Germline V gene data show CDR1 as MDHEN and CDR2 as SYDVKM. This CDR3 region has 12 residues.

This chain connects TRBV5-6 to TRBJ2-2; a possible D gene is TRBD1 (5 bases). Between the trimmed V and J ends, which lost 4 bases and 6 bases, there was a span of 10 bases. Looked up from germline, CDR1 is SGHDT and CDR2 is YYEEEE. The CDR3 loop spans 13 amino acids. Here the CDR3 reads CASSDTRAGELFF. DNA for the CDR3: TGTGCCAGCAGCGATACCAGGGCCGGGGAGCTGTTTTTT. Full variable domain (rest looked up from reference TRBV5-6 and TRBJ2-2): DAGVTQSPTHLIKTRGQQVTLRCSPKSGHDTVSWYQQALGQGPQFIFQYYEEEERQRGNFPDRFSGHQFPNYSSELNVNALLLGDSALYLCASSDTRAGELFFGEGSRLTVL.

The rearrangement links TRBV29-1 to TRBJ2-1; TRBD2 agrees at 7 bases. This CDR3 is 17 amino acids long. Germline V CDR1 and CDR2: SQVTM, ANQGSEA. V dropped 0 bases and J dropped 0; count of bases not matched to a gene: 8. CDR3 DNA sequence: TGCAGCGTTGAAGACACCACAGCGGGGAGCTCCTACAATGAGCAGTTCTTC. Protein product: CSVEDTTAGSSYNEQFF.

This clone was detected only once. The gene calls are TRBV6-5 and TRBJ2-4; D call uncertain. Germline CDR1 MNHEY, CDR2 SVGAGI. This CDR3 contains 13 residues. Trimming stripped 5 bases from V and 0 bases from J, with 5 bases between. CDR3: CASSPLAKNIQYF. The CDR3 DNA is TGTGCCAGCAGTCCATTAGCCAAAAACATTCAGTACTTC.

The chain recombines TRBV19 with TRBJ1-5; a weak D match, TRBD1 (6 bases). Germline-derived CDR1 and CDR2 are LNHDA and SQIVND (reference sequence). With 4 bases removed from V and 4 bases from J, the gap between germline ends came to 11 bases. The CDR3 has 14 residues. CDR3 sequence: CASSNQGPNQPQHF. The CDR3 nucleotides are TGTGCCAGTAGTAACCAGGGGCCGAATCAGCCCCAGCATTTT.

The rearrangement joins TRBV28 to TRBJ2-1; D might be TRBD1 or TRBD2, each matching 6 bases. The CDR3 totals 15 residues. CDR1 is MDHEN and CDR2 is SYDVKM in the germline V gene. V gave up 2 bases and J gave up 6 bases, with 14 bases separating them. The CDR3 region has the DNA TGTGCCAGCAGTTTACGGGGGCTTCGTACCAATGAGCAGTTCTTC. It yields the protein CASSLRGLRTNEQFF. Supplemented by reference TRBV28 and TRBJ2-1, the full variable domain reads DVKVTQSSRYLVKRTGEKVFLECVQDMDHENMFWYRQDPGLGLRLIYFSYDVKMKEKGDIPEGYSVSREKKERFSLILESASTNQTSMYLCASSLRGLRTNEQFFGPGTRLTVL.

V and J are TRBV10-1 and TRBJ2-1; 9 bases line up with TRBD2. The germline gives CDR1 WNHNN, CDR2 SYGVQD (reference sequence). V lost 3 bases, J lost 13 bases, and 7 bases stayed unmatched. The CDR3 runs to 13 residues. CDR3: CASSERTSGPQFF. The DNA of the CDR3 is TGCGCCAGCAGTGAAAGAACTAGCGGGCCCCAGTTCTTC.